This TCR beta chain was sequenced in a study of Graves' ophthalmopathy and Graves' hyperthyroidism. Transcripts of RNA were the source for amplifying TCR beta CDR3 regions. The authors performed first-round RT-PCR with HTBI primers and then a second-round multiplex PCR. Via MiXCR, TCRdb re-called the multiplex PCR reads, giving one row per CDR3 protein. The repertoire holds some 1.1 million distinct CDR3 sequences, with about 40% as singletons. Hyperthyroidism patients had new diagnoses, durations under 2 months, and ages of 18 to 65. Pregnancy or lactation, uncontrolled infections and other autoimmune diseases were grounds for excluding patients. The TCR sequence derives from an adult man with Graves' hyperthyroidism. Sequenced material: peripheral blood or thyroid tissue (not recorded which).

CDR3 amino acids: CSARDPRTSGSDEQYF. The CDR3 DNA follows: TGCAGTGCTAGAGACCCCCGGACTAGCGGGAGTGACGAGCAGTACTTC. The rearrangement uses TRBV20-1 and TRBJ2-7, with TRBD2 identical over 13 bases. The CDR3 covers 16 residues. Unmatched junction bases numbered 7, after V lost 0 bases and J lost 5 bases. In germline, CDR1 is DFQATT, CDR2 SNEGSKA (reference sequence).